This paragraph covers one T cell receptor beta chain sequence. No antigen is known for it. These data originate in a study of cytotoxic CD8 clonotypes in ibrutinib-treated CLL. In the study overall: Recorded responses included about 25 partial and 2 complete; following median 68 months, approximately 15 stayed remitted and around 12 progressed. After treatment lasting a median roughly eleven months, range 6 to 36, response samples were collected. Study-wide results and caveats: Sampling of sustained-remission and progressing patients occurred at differing times.

The table came from immunoSEQ multiplex PCR; TCRdb's copy has only in-frame clones and leaves some out. The table shows over 200,000 clones, with roughly 65% occurring only once. The junction had 7 bases not matched to a gene; V was cut back by 4 bases and J by 6 bases. The CDR3 is made up of 14 amino acids. Germline CDR1 and CDR2: SGHTA and FQGTGA. The specimen comprised PBMCs, sampled after 12 months of ibrutinib treatment. This TCR came from a human donor with chronic lymphocytic leukemia. The rearrangement links TRBV7-3 to TRBJ1-2, with 8 bases aligning to TRBD1. CDR3 DNA sequence: TGTGCCAGCAGCTCCGGACAGGGTTCCCATGGCTACACCTTC. Translated, it gives CASSSGQGSHGYTF.